The sample holds a few counts of the clone carrying this T cell receptor (beta chain). Its specificity is unknown. With 4 bases removed from V and 1 base from J, the gap between germline ends came to 9 bases. CDR1 and CDR2 (germline): SNHLY, FYNNEI. The CDR3 has 14 amino acids. These data come from a study of response to subunit inactivated influenza vaccine. General study findings and limits: New T cells are recruited in small numbers by each seasonal influenza vaccination, according to the authors' suggestion.

TCRdb re-analysed the RT-PCR reads in MiXCR, keeping a single row per CDR3 protein. The sample lists over 750,000 distinct CDR3 sequences, 21% occurring once. Sample: PBMCs from blood, taken roughly 5 days after vaccination. This clonotype was obtained from a man aged 45-65 years who received an inactivated influenza vaccine. V usage is TRBV2 and J usage is TRBJ2-3; TRBD2 might be the D (5 bases). CDR3 region: CASSGLSRTDTQYF. Written as DNA, the CDR3 is TGTGCCAGCAGTGGACTATCCCGCACAGATACGCAGTATTTT.